This is a list of T cell receptor beta chains from one sample in a study of cytotoxic CD8 clonotypes in ibrutinib-treated CLL. The repertoire was sequenced with immunoSEQ multiplex PCR; TCRdb's copy has only in-frame clones and lacks some. This sample has 250,000 to 350,000 clones, with around 76% found just once. Sequencing used PBMCs, obtained at disease progression, from a patient treated with ibrutinib. These receptors came from a human donor with chronic lymphocytic leukemia. The CDR3 runs from the conserved cysteine through the conserved F or W. D genes are given only for firm matches. Clone sizes are given selectively: once, few, many, or a class where the clone is expanded.

D gene: TRBD1; clone size: .; J gene: TRBJ2-7; V gene: TRBV11-2; CDR3 DNA: TGTGCCAGCAGCCCATCAGGGGGCTACGAGCAGTACTTC; CDR3 protein: CASSPSGGYEQYF
D gene: .; clone size: .; J gene: TRBJ1-1; V gene: TRBV10-2; CDR3 DNA: TGCGCCAGCAATCAGGGGACCACTGAAGCTTTCTTT; CDR3 protein: CASNQGTTEAFF
D gene: .; clone size: .; J gene: TRBJ2-3; V gene: TRBV14; CDR3 DNA: TGTGCCAGCAGCCATCGGGGGCCCCTGGGGACAGATACGCAGTATTTT; CDR3 protein: CASSHRGPLGTDTQYF
D gene: TRBD1; clone size: .; J gene: TRBJ2-5; V gene: TRBV5-5; CDR3 DNA: TGTGCCAGCAGCTTGGAAGGGACAGGGGGAGAGACCCAGTACTTC; CDR3 protein: CASSLEGTGGETQYF
D gene: TRBD1; clone size: .; J gene: TRBJ2-3; V gene: TRBV11-3; CDR3 DNA: TGTGCCAGCAGCTTAAGGAGTGGGGACAGGGGGGCAGATACGCAGTATTTT; CDR3 protein: CASSLRSGDRGADTQYF
D gene: TRBD2; clone size: .; J gene: TRBJ2-5; V gene: TRBV9; CDR3 DNA: TGTGCCAGCAGCGTAACTAGCGGGAGCGGAGAGACCCAGTACTTC; CDR3 protein: CASSVTSGSGETQYF
D gene: .; clone size: .; J gene: TRBJ1-6; V gene: TRBV6-1; CDR3 DNA: TGTGCCAGCAGTGACTTGCTTATTTCGCCCCTCCACTTT; CDR3 protein: CASSDLLISPLHF
D gene: .; clone size: .; J gene: TRBJ2-7; V gene: TRBV5-1; CDR3 DNA: TGCGCCAGCAGCTTGGCCCAGTACTACGAGCAGTACTTC; CDR3 protein: CASSLAQYYEQYF
D gene: .; clone size: .; J gene: TRBJ2-1; V gene: TRBV28; CDR3 DNA: TGTGCCAGCAGAATTTCGGGCCTGGGCAGACCGACCTACAATGAGCAGTTCTTC; CDR3 protein: CASRISGLGRPTYNEQFF
D gene: .; clone size: .; J gene: TRBJ1-2; V gene: TRBV2; CDR3 DNA: TGTGCCAGCAGTGAACTTGGCAGTACTAACTATGGCTACACCTTC; CDR3 protein: CASSELGSTNYGYTF
D gene: .; clone size: .; J gene: TRBJ2-2; V gene: TRBV12-2; CDR3 DNA: TGTGCAAGTCGCTGCCAAGCCTACAGGGGACCAACGAACACCGGGGAGCTGTTTTTT; CDR3 protein: CASRCQAYRGPTNTGELFF
D gene: TRBD1; clone size: .; J gene: TRBJ2-1; V gene: TRBV5-1; CDR3 DNA: TGCGCCAGCAGCTTGATGACAGGGCCGTCCTACAATGAGCAGTTCTTC; CDR3 protein: CASSLMTGPSYNEQFF
D gene: .; clone size: .; J gene: TRBJ1-1; V gene: TRBV5-1; CDR3 DNA: TGCGCCAGCAGCCCTTCTAGGGGCATCACTGAAGCTTTCTTT; CDR3 protein: CASSPSRGITEAFF
D gene: TRBD1; clone size: few; J gene: TRBJ1-2; V gene: TRBV7-2; CDR3 DNA: TGTGCCAGCAGCTGGGGACAGGAAAACTATGGCTACACCTTC; CDR3 protein: CASSWGQENYGYTF
D gene: .; clone size: .; J gene: TRBJ1-4; V gene: TRBV28; CDR3 DNA: TGTGCCAGTACGATCAGGGCGGGAGGGGAAAAACTGTTTTTT; CDR3 protein: CASTIRAGGEKLFF
D gene: .; clone size: .; J gene: TRBJ2-3; V gene: TRBV11-3; CDR3 DNA: TGTGCCAGCAGCTTAGGAGCGGCGGGAGCAGGGGCAGATACGCAGTATTTT; CDR3 protein: CASSLGAAGAGADTQYF
D gene: .; clone size: few; J gene: TRBJ1-6; V gene: TRBV4-1; CDR3 DNA: TGCGCCAGCAGCCAAGAGACCGATTCACCCCTCCACTTT; CDR3 protein: CASSQETDSPLHF
D gene: .; clone size: few; J gene: TRBJ1-6; V gene: TRBV5-4; CDR3 DNA: TGTGCCAGCAGCTCGTACTCTCAGGTTAAGCGGGATTCACCCCTCCACTTT; CDR3 protein: CASSSYSQVKRDSPLHF
D gene: .; clone size: few; J gene: TRBJ2-7; V gene: TRBV7-9; CDR3 DNA: TGTGCCAGCAGCGAGAGTGGCTACGAGCAGTACTTC; CDR3 protein: CASSESGYEQYF
D gene: TRBD2; clone size: .; J gene: TRBJ2-1; V gene: TRBV29-1; CDR3 DNA: TGCAGCGTTGAGGGAAGCCTTCTAGCGGCTTCCTACAATGAGCAGTTCTTC; CDR3 protein: CSVEGSLLAASYNEQFF
D gene: TRBD2; clone size: .; J gene: TRBJ2-7; V gene: TRBV28; CDR3 DNA: TGTGCCAGCAGTTTAGCGGGGCCGCCGGGACTAGCGGTTCAGTACTTC; CDR3 protein: CASSLAGPPGLAVQYF
D gene: .; clone size: few; J gene: TRBJ1-6; V gene: TRBV9; CDR3 DNA: TGTGCCAGCAGCGTAGAGTTGGGTTCACCCCTCCACTTT; CDR3 protein: CASSVELGSPLHF
D gene: .; clone size: .; J gene: TRBJ1-1; V gene: TRBV27; CDR3 DNA: TGTGCCAGCAGTTTAGCAGGGGTATACACTGAAGCTTTCTTT; CDR3 protein: CASSLAGVYTEAFF
D gene: TRBD2; clone size: .; J gene: TRBJ2-1; V gene: TRBV11-2; CDR3 DNA: TGTGCCAGCAGCTTAGCGGGGCTAGCGGGCTACAATGAGCAGTTCTTC; CDR3 protein: CASSLAGLAGYNEQFF
D gene: TRBD1; clone size: .; J gene: TRBJ2-1; V gene: TRBV5-1; CDR3 DNA: TGCGCCAGCAGCTGGGGGACAGGGGGCGTTCACAATGAGCAGTTCTTC; CDR3 protein: CASSWGTGGVHNEQFF
D gene: .; clone size: once; J gene: TRBJ2-2; V gene: TRBV7-9; CDR3 DNA: TGTGCCAGCAGCCCCCGCCTCGCGGGCCCCGGGGACACCGGGGAGCTGTTTTTT; CDR3 protein: CASSPRLAGPGDTGELFF
D gene: .; clone size: .; J gene: TRBJ1-2; V gene: TRBV5-6; CDR3 DNA: TGTGCCAGCAGCTTGCTCGACGGGAACTATGGCTACACCTTC; CDR3 protein: CASSLLDGNYGYTF
D gene: TRBD2; clone size: .; J gene: TRBJ2-1; V gene: TRBV5-1; CDR3 DNA: TGCGCCAGCAGCTTGGTAGCGGGAGGGCCCAATGAGCAGTTCTTC; CDR3 protein: CASSLVAGGPNEQFF
D gene: TRBD2; clone size: .; J gene: TRBJ2-2; V gene: TRBV4-2; CDR3 DNA: TGTGCCAGCAGCCAATCCATACCGGGACTAGCGGGGAGGTCCGGGGAGCTGTTTTTT; CDR3 protein: CASSQSIPGLAGRSGELFF
D gene: .; clone size: .; J gene: TRBJ2-1; V gene: TRBV7-2; CDR3 DNA: TGTGCCAGCAGCCTCCGCTCAGGGTTGATCTCCTACAATGAGCAGTTCTTC; CDR3 protein: CASSLRSGLISYNEQFF
D gene: TRBD1; clone size: .; J gene: TRBJ1-1; V gene: TRBV10-3; CDR3 DNA: TGTGCCACAGGGGGACAGGGGATGAACACTGAAGCTTTCTTT; CDR3 protein: CATGGQGMNTEAFF
D gene: TRBD1; clone size: .; J gene: TRBJ2-1; V gene: TRBV7-6; CDR3 DNA: TGTGCCAGCGCGAGCCAAGGGGGCGGTGAGCAGTTCTTC; CDR3 protein: CASASQGGGEQFF
D gene: TRBD1; clone size: once; J gene: TRBJ2-5; V gene: TRBV19; CDR3 DNA: TGTGCCAGTAGCGGGGACAGGCGTGTGGAGACCCAGTACTTC; CDR3 protein: CASSGDRRVETQYF
D gene: .; clone size: .; J gene: TRBJ2-7; V gene: TRBV6-5; CDR3 DNA: TGTGCCAGCAGTTACTCATGGAGGGGGAGTATCTACGAGCAGTACTTC; CDR3 protein: CASSYSWRGSIYEQYF
D gene: .; clone size: .; J gene: TRBJ2-3; V gene: TRBV9; CDR3 DNA: TGTGCCAGCAGCCCGGGCGGGCGCACAGATACGCAGTATTTT; CDR3 protein: CASSPGGRTDTQYF